Listed below are T cell receptor beta chains from one sample, sequenced in a study of T cells in Graves' hyperthyroidism and ophthalmopathy. TCRdb used MiXCR to reprocess the multiplex PCR reads, holding one entry per CDR3 protein. The sample holds 130,000 to 150,000 distinct CDR3 sequences, approximately 20% seen once. Sequenced sample: blood. The receptors stem from a woman between 45 and 60 years old with Graves' hyperthyroidism that later progressed to Graves' ophthalmopathy. Each CDR3 is given with its conserved first and last residue. Fields, in order: V gene, clone size, J gene, D gene, CDR3 DNA, CDR3 protein. D genes are given only for firm matches. The size field is filled for only some rows; it gives once, few, many or a size class.

V gene: TRBV20-1; clone size: many; J gene: TRBJ1-1; D gene: TRBD1; CDR3 DNA: TGCAGTGCTAGAGATTTAAGGACAGGGAGCACTGAAGCTTTCTTT; CDR3 protein: CSARDLRTGSTEAFF
V gene: TRBV7-2; clone size: few; J gene: TRBJ2-7; D gene: NA; CDR3 DNA: TGTGCCAGCAGCTACGCCACCTACGAGCAGTACTTC; CDR3 protein: CASSYATYEQYF
V gene: TRBV13; clone size: NA; J gene: TRBJ2-7; D gene: TRBD2; CDR3 DNA: TGTGCCAGCAGCTTGCGGGGGAACCCCTACGAGCAGTACTTC; CDR3 protein: CASSLRGNPYEQYF
V gene: TRBV6-1; clone size: NA; J gene: TRBJ1-4; D gene: TRBD1; CDR3 DNA: TGTGCCAGCACCCGGACAGGGGCCAATGAAAAACTGTTTTTT; CDR3 protein: CASTRTGANEKLFF
V gene: TRBV7-9; clone size: NA; J gene: TRBJ2-7; D gene: NA; CDR3 DNA: TGTGCCAGCAGCCGGAGCTCCTACGAGCAGTACTTC; CDR3 protein: CASSRSSYEQYF
V gene: TRBV6-1; clone size: NA; J gene: TRBJ2-1; D gene: NA; CDR3 DNA: TGTGCCACCAGTGATTCCGGGACTCCCTACAATGAGCAGTTCTTC; CDR3 protein: CATSDSGTPYNEQFF
V gene: TRBV5-1; clone size: NA; J gene: TRBJ2-7; D gene: TRBD1; CDR3 DNA: TGCGCCAGCAGCACCGCCGGGACAGGGTCAGGCGAGCAGTACTTC; CDR3 protein: CASSTAGTGSGEQYF
V gene: TRBV5-6; clone size: NA; J gene: TRBJ2-1; D gene: TRBD2; CDR3 DNA: TGTGCCAGCAGCTTTCGCGGGAGGATTAGAGGAGGTGAGCAGTTCTTC; CDR3 protein: CASSFRGRIRGGEQFF
V gene: TRBV7-8; clone size: NA; J gene: TRBJ2-6; D gene: NA; CDR3 DNA: TGTGCCAGCAGCTTAGTAGGTCTGGATCTCTCTGGGGCCAACGTCCTGACTTTC; CDR3 protein: CASSLVGLDLSGANVLTF
V gene: TRBV20-1; clone size: few; J gene: TRBJ2-5; D gene: TRBD1; CDR3 DNA: TGCAGTGCTAGAGATGAAGGGGGCCCAAGAAGGACCCAGTACTTC; CDR3 protein: CSARDEGGPRRTQYF
V gene: TRBV6-1; clone size: many; J gene: TRBJ1-1; D gene: NA; CDR3 DNA: TGTGCCAGCAGTTCCGGACAGCGAGTGAACACTGAAGCTTTCTTT; CDR3 protein: CASSSGQRVNTEAFF
V gene: TRBV27; clone size: NA; J gene: TRBJ2-3; D gene: NA; CDR3 DNA: TGTGCCAGCAGTTTATGGCGGGCCACAGATACGCAGTATTTT; CDR3 protein: CASSLWRATDTQYF
V gene: TRBV7-9; clone size: few; J gene: TRBJ2-3; D gene: NA; CDR3 DNA: TGTGCCAGCAGCGAGACTCGAAGAAGCACAGATACGCAGTATTTT; CDR3 protein: CASSETRRSTDTQYF
V gene: TRBV10-1; clone size: NA; J gene: TRBJ2-2; D gene: NA; CDR3 DNA: TGCGCCAGCAGTAAACGGGCCGGGGAGCTGTTTTTT; CDR3 protein: CASSKRAGELFF
V gene: TRBV2; clone size: NA; J gene: TRBJ1-2; D gene: NA; CDR3 DNA: TGTGCCAGCAAGCAGGGAAACTATGGCTACACCTTC; CDR3 protein: CASKQGNYGYTF
V gene: TRBV18; clone size: NA; J gene: TRBJ2-1; D gene: NA; CDR3 DNA: TGTGCCAGCTCACCACGACAGGTTAAGGGTAATGAGCAGTTCTTC; CDR3 protein: CASSPRQVKGNEQFF
V gene: TRBV7-9; clone size: NA; J gene: TRBJ1-2; D gene: NA; CDR3 DNA: TGTGCCAGCAGTCACGGACAGTATGTGGGCTACACCTTC; CDR3 protein: CASSHGQYVGYTF
V gene: TRBV15; clone size: NA; J gene: TRBJ2-7; D gene: TRBD1; CDR3 DNA: TGTGCCACCAGCAGAGAGCAGGACAGGGCCTACGAGCAGTACTTC; CDR3 protein: CATSREQDRAYEQYF
V gene: TRBV2; clone size: many; J gene: TRBJ1-2; D gene: NA; CDR3 DNA: TGTGCCAGCAGTGTCGTGGCCGCCGCCTATGGCTACACCTTC; CDR3 protein: CASSVVAAAYGYTF
V gene: TRBV10-3; clone size: few; J gene: TRBJ2-3; D gene: NA; CDR3 DNA: TGTGCCATCAGTGTAGGGGACGGCACAGATACGCAGTATTTT; CDR3 protein: CAISVGDGTDTQYF
V gene: TRBV20-1; clone size: many; J gene: TRBJ1-1; D gene: NA; CDR3 DNA: TGCAGTGCTCATCCAACAGGGAACACTGAAGCTTTCTTT; CDR3 protein: CSAHPTGNTEAFF
V gene: TRBV27; clone size: few; J gene: TRBJ2-5; D gene: NA; CDR3 DNA: TGTGCCAGCAGTTTTGGAGGGTCAAGGGAGACCCAGTACTTC; CDR3 protein: CASSFGGSRETQYF
V gene: TRBV7-9; clone size: many; J gene: TRBJ2-1; D gene: NA; CDR3 DNA: TGTGCCAGCAGCTCTACTAGCATTGAGCAGTTCTTC; CDR3 protein: CASSSTSIEQFF
V gene: TRBV6-9; clone size: NA; J gene: TRBJ2-2; D gene: NA; CDR3 DNA: TGTGCCAGCAGTTACTTGGGGGACGACACCGGGGAGCTGTTTTTT; CDR3 protein: CASSYLGDDTGELFF
V gene: TRBV20-1; clone size: NA; J gene: TRBJ2-1; D gene: TRBD2; CDR3 DNA: TGCAGTGCAACCGGGACTAGCGGGAGTTTGGGGATTGGTAATGAGCAGTTCTTC; CDR3 protein: CSATGTSGSLGIGNEQFF
V gene: TRBV28; clone size: NA; J gene: TRBJ2-3; D gene: TRBD1; CDR3 DNA: TGTGCCAGCAGTTCCGGGACAGGGATCACAGATACGCAGTATTTT; CDR3 protein: CASSSGTGITDTQYF
V gene: TRBV6-1; clone size: many; J gene: TRBJ1-4; D gene: TRBD1; CDR3 DNA: TGTGCCAGCAGTGATGGGACAGGGGGCAATGAAAAACTGTTTTTT; CDR3 protein: CASSDGTGGNEKLFF
V gene: TRBV11-2; clone size: NA; J gene: TRBJ2-7; D gene: TRBD2; CDR3 DNA: TGTGCCAGCAGCTTCACTAGCGGGAGTCAATACGAGCAGTACTTC; CDR3 protein: CASSFTSGSQYEQYF
V gene: TRBV6-1; clone size: few; J gene: TRBJ1-5; D gene: NA; CDR3 DNA: TGTGCCAGCACCGGCACTTTCAATCAGCCCCAGCATTTT; CDR3 protein: CASTGTFNQPQHF
V gene: TRBV20-1; clone size: NA; J gene: TRBJ1-6; D gene: NA; CDR3 DNA: TGCAGTGCTAGTGCAGGAGGAAGTTCACCCCTCCACTTT; CDR3 protein: CSASAGGSSPLHF
V gene: TRBV2; clone size: many; J gene: TRBJ2-6; D gene: TRBD1; CDR3 DNA: TGTGCCAGCACCCGGCCCTGGACAGGCTGGGGCTCTGGGGCCAACGTCCTGACTTTC; CDR3 protein: CASTRPWTGWGSGANVLTF
V gene: TRBV30; clone size: few; J gene: TRBJ1-3; D gene: NA; CDR3 DNA: TGTGCCCTCTTCCGGTCTGGAAACACCATATATTTT; CDR3 protein: CALFRSGNTIYF
V gene: TRBV3-1; clone size: many; J gene: TRBJ2-7; D gene: NA; CDR3 DNA: TGTGCCAGCAGCCTCCTGGGGACTCGTTCCTACGAGCAGTACTTC; CDR3 protein: CASSLLGTRSYEQYF
V gene: TRBV6-1; clone size: many; J gene: TRBJ2-7; D gene: TRBD2; CDR3 DNA: TGTGCCAGCAGGAGGGGGGACCTAGCGGGATCCTACGAGCAGTACTTC; CDR3 protein: CASRRGDLAGSYEQYF
V gene: TRBV27; clone size: NA; J gene: TRBJ2-1; D gene: NA; CDR3 DNA: TGTGCCAGCAGTACCCTCCAGCGTCCTCAAGGGGAGCAGTTCTTC; CDR3 protein: CASSTLQRPQGEQFF
V gene: TRBV27; clone size: many; J gene: TRBJ1-1; D gene: TRBD1; CDR3 DNA: TGTGCCAGCAGTTCGGGGACAGGGAGAGTCACTGAAGCTTTCTTT; CDR3 protein: CASSSGTGRVTEAFF
V gene: TRBV30; clone size: many; J gene: TRBJ1-4; D gene: NA; CDR3 DNA: TGTGCCTGGGCCGACCACAGTGCAACTAATGAAAAACTGTTTTTT; CDR3 protein: CAWADHSATNEKLFF